Given below is one TCR beta chain in context. Its antigen is unknown. This entry belongs to a study of graft-versus-host responses after intestinal transplantation. At the level of the study: Grafts were multivisceral, liver-intestinal, or isolated intestinal. Study-wide results and limits: Detection of GvH clones occurred in recipient marrow, and some had their first appearance in ileum or blood. Declining HvG levels early post-transplant were linked to peak circulating GvH clone levels.

The protocol was immunoSEQ multiplex PCR, while the TCRdb copy is restricted to in-frame clones and leaves out a portion. The table shows under 30,000 clones, with roughly 93% occurring only once. Germline CDR1 reads SGHVS; CDR2 reads FNYEAQ. The CDR3 covers 12 residues. Trimming left V 1 base short and J 8 bases short, with 6 bases between. The gene calls are TRBV7-6 and TRBJ2-1, with a tentative D call TRBD1 (6 bases). The specimen was PBMCs, collected 18 days after transplant. The sequence came from a human patient who received an intestinal transplant, so some T cells may come from the graft donor. CDR3 in amino acids: CASSLEGDEQFF. The CDR3 DNA reads TGTGCCAGCAGCTTAGAGGGGGATGAGCAGTTCTTC.